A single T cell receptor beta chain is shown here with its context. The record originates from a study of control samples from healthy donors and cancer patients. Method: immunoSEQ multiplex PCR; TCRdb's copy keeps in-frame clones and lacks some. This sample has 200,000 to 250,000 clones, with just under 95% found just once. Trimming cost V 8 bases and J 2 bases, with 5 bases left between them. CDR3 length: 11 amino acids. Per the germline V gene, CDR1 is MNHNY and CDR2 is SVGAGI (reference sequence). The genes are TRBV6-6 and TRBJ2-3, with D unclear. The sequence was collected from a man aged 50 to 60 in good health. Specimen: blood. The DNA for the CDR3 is TGTGCCAGCGAGGCCACAGATACGCAGTATTTT. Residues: CASEATDTQYF.